These 30 T cell receptor beta chains were sequenced from one sample in a study of blood T cell repertoires in COVID-19. The assay was immunoSEQ multiplex PCR, and TCRdb's table has in-frame clones only and misses some. The profile shows around 260,000 clones, approximately 86% of them singletons. Sequences were obtained from peripheral blood. Receptors originate from a man younger than 40 with active or convalescent COVID-19.

V and J are TRBV18 and TRBJ2-5, with 12 bases lining up with TRBD2. Germline assignment: CDR1 KGHSH and CDR2 LQKENI. V shed 6 bases and J 2 bases; nucleotides not matched to a gene: 7. The CDR3 has 16 residues. CDR3 coding DNA: TGTGCCAGCTCTCTACTAGCGGGGGGACCTCAAGAGACCCAGTACTTC. Protein product: CASSLLAGGPQETQYF.

The rearrangement joins TRBV25-1 to TRBJ2-1; 10 bases map to TRBD1. This CDR3 region has 15 residues. The J segment lost 4 bases and the V segment lost 4 bases, leaving 4 bases of the junction unmatched. The germline V gene encodes CDR1 MGHDK and CDR2 SYGVNS. DNA for the CDR3: TGTGCCAGCAGTGTCCCGGGACAGGGGTACAATGAGCAGTTCTTC. Its translation is CASSVPGQGYNEQFF.

The chain links TRBV29-1 to TRBJ2-1; 7 bases match TRBD1. Germline V gene data show CDR1 as SQVTM and CDR2 as ANQGSEA. Germline trimming cut 6 bases from V and 5 bases from J; bases unmatched to any gene: 4. The length of the CDR3 is 12 residues. The CDR3: CSVLRGNNEQFF. The CDR3 DNA is TGCAGCGTCCTCAGGGGGAACAATGAGCAGTTCTTC.

The rearrangement joins TRBV27 to TRBJ2-5, with D possibly matching TRBD2 (6 bases). Per germline, CDR1 MNHEY and CDR2 SMNVEV (reference sequence). There are 15 residues in the CDR3. Trimming pared 7 bases from V and 5 bases from J, leaving 20 bases between. The CDR3 sequence is CASTPDSGDLETQYF. CDR3 DNA sequence: TGTGCCAGCACTCCTGACTCGGGGGACCTCGAGACCCAGTACTTC.

This chain joins TRBV11-3 and TRBJ2-1, with D tentatively TRBD2 (5 bases). This CDR3 is 12 amino acids long. Looked up from germline, CDR1 is SGHNT and CDR2 is YENEEA. The V gene lost 2 bases and the J gene lost 10 bases, with 9 bases spanning the gap. Written as DNA, the CDR3 is TGTGCCAGCAGCTTATCCTCTAGCGAGCAGTTCTTC. It yields the protein CASSLSSSEQFF.

The rearrangement joins TRBV3-1 (or the pseudogene TRBV3-2) to TRBJ1-1; D perhaps matches TRBD1 (5 bases). There are 13 residues in the CDR3. Germline V gives CDR1 LGHDT, CDR2 YNNKEL (reference sequence). V was clipped by 6 bases and J by 4 bases, with 12 bases between them. CDR3 amino acids: CASSLGQGTEAFF. In DNA form, the CDR3 reads TGTGCCAGCAGTCTTGGCCAGGGCACTGAAGCTTTCTTT.

This clone was counted a few times. The chain uses TRBV5-1 and TRBJ2-3; possible D gene TRBD2, 6 bases. The CDR3 runs 15 residues. Trimming took 0 bases from V and 2 from J, leaving 10 bases between them. Germline lookup yields CDR1 SGHRS and CDR2 YFSETQ. CDR3 sequence: CASSLGGLFTDTQYF. CDR3 bases: TGCGCCAGCAGCTTGGGGGGACTTTTCACAGATACGCAGTATTTT.

The chain has TRBV27 and TRBJ1-4; a possible D gene is TRBD1 (6 bases). This CDR3 is 14 amino acids long. Looked up from germline, CDR1 is MNHEY and CDR2 is SMNVEV (reference sequence). Between the trimmed V and J ends, which lost 3 bases and 5 bases, there was a span of 10 bases. Written as DNA, the CDR3 is TGTGCCAGCAGTTTTTCAGGGGTCAATGAAAAACTGTTTTTT. This translates into CASSFSGVNEKLFF.

Remarks on this clone: At the DNA level, this CDR3 is encoded by other sequences in the same sample as well. The genes are TRBV7-2 and TRBJ1-2, with D hard to call. Per germline, CDR1 SGHTA and CDR2 FQGNSA. The CDR3 has 13 amino acids. Trimming took 1 base from V and 5 from J, leaving 8 bases between them. The CDR3 sequence: CASSLGPEYGYTF. In DNA form, the CDR3 reads TGTGCCAGCAGCTTAGGGCCAGAATATGGCTACACCTTC. The full variable domain, with the rest looked up from reference TRBV7-2 and TRBJ1-2, is GAGVSQSPSNKVTEKGKDVELRCDPISGHTALYWYRQSLGQGLEFLIYFQGNSAPDKSGLPSDRFSAERTGGSVSTLTIQRTQQEDSAVYLCASSLGPEYGYTFGSGTRLTVV.

The V call is TRBV15, the J call TRBJ1-4, with 9 bases fitting TRBD1. This CDR3 has 16 amino acids. The V and J ends lost 5 bases and 5 bases, in that order; junction bases with no gene match: 9. Germline V lookup: CDR1 LNHNV, CDR2 YYDKDF (reference sequence). CDR3 sequence reads: CATSRTGTGLNEKLFF. The CDR3 DNA reads as TGTGCCACCAGCCGAACCGGGACAGGGTTGAATGAAAAACTGTTTTTT.

The V gene is TRBV2, the J gene TRBJ2-2, with 8 bases identical to TRBD2. The junction had 11 bases not matched to a gene; V was cut back by 5 bases and J by 6 bases. The CDR3 loop spans 16 amino acids. Germline V gene sequence: CDR1 SNHLY, CDR2 FYNNEI. The DNA for the CDR3 is TGTGCCAGCAGTACCGGGACTAGAGGATCACCCGGGGAGCTGTTTTTT. This encodes CASSTGTRGSPGELFF.

The V gene is TRBV29-1, the J gene TRBJ1-1; D is ambiguous. CDR3 length: 14 residues. Trimming took 2 bases from V and 1 from J, leaving 11 bases between them. Germline CDR1 and CDR2: SQVTM and ANQGSEA. CDR3 region: CSVEWRHRNTEAFF. The CDR3 DNA reads as TGCAGCGTTGAATGGCGTCACAGGAACACTGAAGCTTTCTTT.

On this clone: The sample carries other DNA sequences with the same CDR3. This chain connects TRBV4-3 to TRBJ2-7, with 8 bases identical to TRBD1. CDR3 length equals 15 residues. Germline loops: CDR1 LGHNA, CDR2 YSLEER. The V segment lost 3 bases and the J segment 2 bases; nucleotides outside the gene matches: 6. CDR3 bases: TGCGCCAGCAGCCATTCCGGGACAGGAGCCTACGAGCAGTACTTC. Its translation: CASSHSGTGAYEQYF.

This sequence joins TRBV5-1 and TRBJ1-1; tentatively, D is TRBD1 (5 bases). Germline V gene lookup returns CDR1 SGHRS and CDR2 YFSETQ. Trimming stripped 3 bases from V and 6 bases from J, with 18 bases between. The CDR3 loop spans 15 amino acids. The CDR3 loop reads CASSSTSGGSSEAFF. CDR3 bases: TGCGCCAGCAGCTCTACGTCGGGGGGAAGCTCTGAAGCTTTCTTT. The full variable domain, in which reference TRBV5-1 and TRBJ1-1 provide the parts outside the CDR3, is KAGVTQTPRYLIKTRGQQVTLSCSPISGHRSVSWYQQTPGQGLQFLFEYFSETQRNKGNFPGRFSGRQFSNSRSEMNVSTLELGDSALYLCASSSTSGGSSEAFFGQGTRLTVV.

The chain uses TRBV15 and TRBJ2-3; tentatively, D is TRBD2 (6 bases). There are 15 residues in the CDR3. Germline V gene data show CDR1 as LNHNV and CDR2 as YYDKDF (reference sequence). With 8 bases removed from V and 4 bases from J, the gap between germline ends came to 19 bases. The CDR3 loop is CATSSSGGRSDTQYF. CDR3 coding DNA: TGTGCCACCTCTTCTAGTGGGGGGAGGTCAGATACGCAGTATTTT. Drawing the rest from reference TRBV15 and TRBJ2-3, the complete variable domain is DAMVIQNPRYQVTQFGKPVTLSCSQTLNHNVMYWYQQKSSQAPKLLFHYYDKDFNNEADTPDNFQSRRPNTSFCFLDIRSPGLGDTAMYLCATSSSGGRSDTQYFGPGTRLTVL.

V gene TRBV5-1 combines with J gene TRBJ2-5; D uncertain. The CDR3 totals 16 residues. Deletions cut 3 bases from V and 2 bases from J, with 17 bases between. Germline V lookup: CDR1 SGHRS, CDR2 YFSETQ. Here the CDR3 reads CASSSESIESQETQYF. The DNA of the CDR3 is TGCGCCAGCAGCTCCGAATCAATAGAGAGTCAAGAGACCCAGTACTTC.

The V gene is TRBV5-1, the J gene TRBJ1-2; possible D gene TRBD1, 5 bases. The germline V gene has CDR1 SGHRS and CDR2 YFSETQ. Trimming left V 2 bases short and J 7 bases short, with 21 bases between. This CDR3 comprises 16 residues. This CDR3 reads CASSLSPAGPESGYTF. DNA for the CDR3: TGCGCCAGCAGCTTAAGTCCAGCGGGACCTGAGTCTGGCTACACCTTC. Looking up the rest from reference TRBV5-1 and TRBJ1-2 gives the full variable domain: KAGVTQTPRYLIKTRGQQVTLSCSPISGHRSVSWYQQTPGQGLQFLFEYFSETQRNKGNFPGRFSGRQFSNSRSEMNVSTLELGDSALYLCASSLSPAGPESGYTFGSGTRLTVV.

This chain uses TRBV4-2 with TRBJ2-7; 10 bases align to TRBD2. The CDR3 runs to 15 residues. With V trimmed by 9 bases and J by 3 bases, 11 bases remained unmatched. Germline CDR1 is LGHNA and CDR2 is YNFKEQ. For the CDR3, the DNA is TGTGCCAGTCGCAAGCGGGGGGGGCTAATCTACGAGCAGTACTTC. Translation gives CASRKRGGLIYEQYF.

This clone was observed once. In nucleotides, the CDR3 is TGTGCCTGGAGTACTGGGACAGGGGGTCGCCAATACGAGCAGTACTTC. Its protein product is CAWSTGTGGRQYEQYF. This chain links TRBV30 with TRBJ2-7; 11 bases align to TRBD1. The V gene end was trimmed by 2 bases and the J gene end by 4 bases; junction bases not matched to a gene: 10. Germline V lookup: CDR1 GTSNPN, CDR2 SVGIG (reference sequence). The CDR3 length is 16 residues.

The count of this clone is one. V is TRBV27 and J is TRBJ2-7; D remains unclear. The germline V gene encodes CDR1 MNHEY and CDR2 SMNVEV (reference sequence). The CDR3 is 12 residues long. Between the trimmed V and J ends, which lost 7 bases and 3 bases, there was a span of 10 bases. CDR3 loop: CASTSSFYEQYF. CDR3 DNA sequence: TGTGCCAGCACCTCTTCCTTCTACGAGCAGTACTTC.

The V call is TRBV19, the J call TRBJ1-1; no definite D call. Trimming pared 9 bases from V and 4 bases from J, leaving 6 bases between. Germline V CDR1 and CDR2: LNHDA, SQIVND (reference sequence). The length of the CDR3 is 10 residues. This CDR3 reads CASKSTEAFF. DNA for the CDR3: TGTGCCAGCAAGAGCACTGAAGCTTTCTTT.

The chain uses TRBV7-8 and TRBJ1-3; D is uncertain. Per the germline V gene, CDR1 is SGHVS and CDR2 is FQNEAQ. The length of the CDR3 is 16 residues. V was trimmed by 2 bases and J by 0 bases, leaving 11 bases between them. The CDR3 DNA reads as TGTGCCAGCAGCTTAACGCGGCAGTCCTCTGGAAACACCATATATTTT. It translates to CASSLTRQSSGNTIYF.

The rearrangement joins TRBV5-1 to TRBJ2-2, with D perhaps matching TRBD2 (6 bases). There are 14 residues in the CDR3. CDR1 is SGHRS and CDR2 is YFSETQ in the germline V gene. V was shortened by 4 bases and J by 5 bases, with 12 bases between the two germline ends. The CDR3 is CASSPGSGTGELFF. The CDR3, as DNA: TGCGCCAGCAGCCCCGGGAGTGGGACCGGGGAGCTGTTTTTT. Based on the CDR3 plus reference TRBV5-1 and TRBJ2-2, the full variable domain is KAGVTQTPRYLIKTRGQQVTLSCSPISGHRSVSWYQQTPGQGLQFLFEYFSETQRNKGNFPGRFSGRQFSNSRSEMNVSTLELGDSALYLCASSPGSGTGELFFGEGSRLTVL.

This sequence joins TRBV27 and TRBJ1-2; 9 nucleotides agree with TRBD1. The CDR3 contains 16 residues. V trimming: 6 bases; J trimming: 4 bases; junction bases outside the gene matches: 12. Germline-derived CDR1 and CDR2 are MNHEY and SMNVEV (reference sequence). CDR3 sequence: CASSSAKTGGSYGYTF. The CDR3 bases are TGTGCCAGCAGCTCCGCCAAGACAGGGGGTTCCTATGGCTACACCTTC.

This chain uses TRBV6-6 with TRBJ2-7, with 8 positions matching TRBD1. After removal of 2 bases from V and 4 bases from J, the junction contained 10 bases not matched to a gene. From germline, CDR1 is MNHNY and CDR2 SVGAGI (reference sequence). The CDR3 is 16 residues long. The CDR3 is CASSYPPQGAPYEQYF. In DNA, the CDR3 is TGTGCCAGCAGTTACCCCCCCCAGGGGGCGCCTTACGAGCAGTACTTC.

CDR3 nucleotides: TGTGCCAGCAGCCAAGGACCCCGTAGCGGGGGGGCGAACACCGGGGAGCTGTTTTTT. Amino acid sequence: CASSQGPRSGGANTGELFF. The gene calls are TRBV3-1 (or the pseudogene TRBV3-2) and TRBJ2-2; 11 bases fit TRBD2. The germline V gene has CDR1 LGHDT and CDR2 YNNKEL (reference sequence). The CDR3 runs 19 residues. Unmatched junction bases numbered 7, after V lost 1 base and J lost 0 bases.

The chain joins TRBV19 to TRBJ2-5; D unclear. The CDR3 loop spans 12 amino acids. Germline V gives CDR1 LNHDA, CDR2 SQIVND (reference sequence). Trimming left V 7 bases short and J 4 bases short, with 10 bases between. The CDR3 DNA is TGTGCCAGTATGGGTCCGGGAGAGACCCAGTACTTC. It specifies CASMGPGETQYF.

The chain has TRBV6-6 and TRBJ1-5; 9 positions match TRBD1. There are 15 residues in the CDR3. Germline lookup yields CDR1 MNHNY and CDR2 SVGAGI (reference sequence). The V segment lost 2 bases and the J segment 7 bases; nucleotides outside the gene matches: 6. CDR3 protein: CASSYDRDRVQPQHF. The CDR3 DNA reads as TGTGCCAGCAGTTACGACCGGGACAGGGTCCAGCCCCAGCATTTT.

This chain links TRBV11-2 with TRBJ2-5; 9 bases align to TRBD1. With 4 bases clipped from V and 5 bases from J, the junction kept 5 bases outside the gene matches. The CDR3 spans 14 residues. CDR1 SGHAT and CDR2 FQNNGV come from the germline V gene. The CDR3 region has the DNA TGTGCCAGCAGCTCAGGGACAGGGCTGGAGACCCAGTACTTC. Protein sequence: CASSSGTGLETQYF.

The chain links TRBV11-2 to TRBJ2-3, with D possibly being TRBD1 (6 bases). V lost 4 bases to trimming and J lost 0 bases, with 11 bases between them. In germline, CDR1 is SGHAT, CDR2 FQNNGV. The length of the CDR3 is 15 residues. For the CDR3, the DNA is TGTGCCAGCAGCTGGGGGCCGGCGAGCACAGATACGCAGTATTTT. Its translation is CASSWGPASTDTQYF. Full variable domain (remainder filled in from reference TRBV11-2 and TRBJ2-3): EAGVAQSPRYKIIEKRQSVAFWCNPISGHATLYWYQQILGQGPKLLIQFQNNGVVDDSQLPKDRFSAERLKGVDSTLKIQPAKLEDSAVYLCASSWGPASTDTQYFGPGTRLTVL.